One T cell receptor beta chain is described in this entry. Time point: patch test 3, about 24 weeks after DPC sensitization. Treatment noted: therapeutic diphenylcyclopropenone sensitization with weekly scalp DPC. Total RNA was isolated from unfractionated whole blood. Alopecia patients deemed DPC-suitable, aged 18 to 70, excluding pregnancy. The data originate from a study of human T cells and chemical hapten exposure. Across the whole study: Patch tests put 0.01% DPC on the upper back, read at 6 days.

The CDR3 sequence is 13 residues long. V was trimmed by 7 bases and J by 0 bases, leaving 12 bases between them. Germline V gene data show CDR1 as SQVTM and CDR2 as ANQGSEA. In TCRdb, the RACE reads were re-called with MiXCR into one record per CDR3 protein. The sample yields roughly 38,000 distinct CDR3 sequences, approximately 9.5% seen once. Source: whole blood, taken in connection with sensitization to the hapten diphenylcyclopropenone (DPC). This chain connects TRBV29-1 to TRBJ1-1; D is uncertain. The TCR comes from a man between 45 and 60 years old with alopecia areata. Some clones in this sample may be carry-over from other donors' samples. The CDR3 DNA reads TGCAGCGCCTCCATCGATTTGAACACTGAAGCTTTCTTT. Protein: CSASIDLNTEAFF.